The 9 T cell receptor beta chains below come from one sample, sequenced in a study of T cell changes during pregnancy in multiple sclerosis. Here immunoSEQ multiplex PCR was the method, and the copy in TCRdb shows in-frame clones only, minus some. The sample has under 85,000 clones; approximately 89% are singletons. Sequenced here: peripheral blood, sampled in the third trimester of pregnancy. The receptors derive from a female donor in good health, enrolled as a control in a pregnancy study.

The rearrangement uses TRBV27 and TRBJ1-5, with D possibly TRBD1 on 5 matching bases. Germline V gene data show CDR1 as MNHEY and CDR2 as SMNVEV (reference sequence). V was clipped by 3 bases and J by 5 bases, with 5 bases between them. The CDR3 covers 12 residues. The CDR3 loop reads CASSFRDQPQHF. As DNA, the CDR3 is TGTGCCAGCAGTTTCAGGGATCAGCCCCAGCATTTT.

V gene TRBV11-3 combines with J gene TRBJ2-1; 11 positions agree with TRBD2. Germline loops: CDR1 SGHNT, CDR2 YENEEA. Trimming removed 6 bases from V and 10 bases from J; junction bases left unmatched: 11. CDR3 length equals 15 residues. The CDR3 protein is CASSSRSGGDREQFF. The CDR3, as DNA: TGTGCCAGCAGTTCACGTAGCGGGGGGGACCGGGAGCAGTTCTTC.

The CDR3 region has the DNA TGTGCCAGCAGCCAAGGGAGCGGGACGAGGTTCTTC. Translation gives CASSQGSGTRFF. The chain recombines TRBV14 with TRBJ2-1; 7 bases agree with TRBD2. Germline values: CDR1 SGHDN, CDR2 FVKESK. CDR3 length equals 12 residues. J was trimmed by 15 bases and V by 1 base; bases with no gene match: 6. The full variable domain, rest sourced from reference TRBV14 and TRBJ2-1, is EAGVTQFPSHSVIEKGQTVTLRCDPISGHDNLYWYRRVMGKEIKFLLHFVKESKQDESGMPNNRFLAERTGGTYSTLKVQPAELEDSGVYFCASSQGSGTRFFGPGTRLTVL.

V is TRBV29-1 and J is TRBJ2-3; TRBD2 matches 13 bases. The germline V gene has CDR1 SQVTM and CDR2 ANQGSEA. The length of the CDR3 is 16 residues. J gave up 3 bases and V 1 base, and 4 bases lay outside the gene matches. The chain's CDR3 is CSVEGTSGGSTDTQYF. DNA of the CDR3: TGCAGCGTTGAAGGGACTAGCGGGGGCAGTACAGATACGCAGTATTTT.

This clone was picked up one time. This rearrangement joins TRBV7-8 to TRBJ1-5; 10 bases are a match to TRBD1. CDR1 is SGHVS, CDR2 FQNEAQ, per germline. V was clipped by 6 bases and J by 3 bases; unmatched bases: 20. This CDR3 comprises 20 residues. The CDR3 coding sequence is TGTGCCAGCAGTTTAACCCCCGGACAGGGGGGACCTAACAACAATCAGCCCCAGCATTTT. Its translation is CASSLTPGQGGPNNNQPQHF.

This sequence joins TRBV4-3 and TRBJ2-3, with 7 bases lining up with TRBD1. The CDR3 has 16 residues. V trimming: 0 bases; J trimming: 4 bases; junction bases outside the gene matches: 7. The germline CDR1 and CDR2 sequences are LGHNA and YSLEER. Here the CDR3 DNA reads TGCGCCAGCAGCCAAGATTACAGGGGATGGTCAGATACGCAGTATTTT. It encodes CASSQDYRGWSDTQYF.

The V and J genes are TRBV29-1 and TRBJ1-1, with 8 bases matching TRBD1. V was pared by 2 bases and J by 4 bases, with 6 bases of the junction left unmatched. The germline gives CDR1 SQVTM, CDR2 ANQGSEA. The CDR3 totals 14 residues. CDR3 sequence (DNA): TGCAGCGTTGAATCCAGGGGGCGTACCACTGAAGCTTTCTTT. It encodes CSVESRGRTTEAFF. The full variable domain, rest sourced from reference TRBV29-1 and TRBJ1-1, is SAVISQKPSRDICQRGTSLTIQCQVDSQVTMMFWYRQQPGQSLTLIATANQGSEATYESGFVIDKFPISRPNLTFSTLTVSNMSPEDSSIYLCSVESRGRTTEAFFGQGTRLTVV.

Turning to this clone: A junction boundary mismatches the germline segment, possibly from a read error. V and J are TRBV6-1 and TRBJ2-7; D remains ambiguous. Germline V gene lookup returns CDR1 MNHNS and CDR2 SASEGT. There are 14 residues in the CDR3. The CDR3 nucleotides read TGTGCCAGCAGGGAAGGGCTCCGCTCCTACGAGCAGTACTTC. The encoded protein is CASREGLRSYEQYF.

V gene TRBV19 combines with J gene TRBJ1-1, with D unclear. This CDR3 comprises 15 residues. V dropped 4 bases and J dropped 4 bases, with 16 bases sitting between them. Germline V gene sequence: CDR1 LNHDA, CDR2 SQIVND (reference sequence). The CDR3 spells CASSRSMGAGTEAFF. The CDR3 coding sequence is TGTGCCAGTAGTAGAAGCATGGGCGCGGGCACTGAAGCTTTCTTT.